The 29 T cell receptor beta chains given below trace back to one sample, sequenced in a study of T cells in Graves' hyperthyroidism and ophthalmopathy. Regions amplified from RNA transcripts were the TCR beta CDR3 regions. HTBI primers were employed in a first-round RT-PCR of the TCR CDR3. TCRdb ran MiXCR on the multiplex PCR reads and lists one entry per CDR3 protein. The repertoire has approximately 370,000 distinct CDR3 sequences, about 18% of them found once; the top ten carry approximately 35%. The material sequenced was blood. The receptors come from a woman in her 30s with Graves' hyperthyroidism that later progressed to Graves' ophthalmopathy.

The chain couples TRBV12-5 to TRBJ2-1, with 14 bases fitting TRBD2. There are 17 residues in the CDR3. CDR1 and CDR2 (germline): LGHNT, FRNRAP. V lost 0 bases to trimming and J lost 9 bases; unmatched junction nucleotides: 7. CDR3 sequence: CASGLVITTSGRAEQFF. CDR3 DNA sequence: TGTGCTAGTGGTTTGGTAATTACGACTAGCGGGAGGGCTGAGCAGTTCTTC.

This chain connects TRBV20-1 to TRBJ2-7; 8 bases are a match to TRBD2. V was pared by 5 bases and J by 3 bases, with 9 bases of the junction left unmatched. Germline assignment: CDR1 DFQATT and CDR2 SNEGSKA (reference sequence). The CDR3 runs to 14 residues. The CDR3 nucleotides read TGCAGTGCTGAAGGCGCCGGGGGGGGCTACGAGCAGTACTTC. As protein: CSAEGAGGGYEQYF.

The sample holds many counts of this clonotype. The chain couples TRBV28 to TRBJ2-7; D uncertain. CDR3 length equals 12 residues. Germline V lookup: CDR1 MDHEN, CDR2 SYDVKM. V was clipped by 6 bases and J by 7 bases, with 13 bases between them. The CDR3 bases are TGTGCCAGCAGCTTTTCGATAGCAGAGCAGTACTTC. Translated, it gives CASSFSIAEQYF.

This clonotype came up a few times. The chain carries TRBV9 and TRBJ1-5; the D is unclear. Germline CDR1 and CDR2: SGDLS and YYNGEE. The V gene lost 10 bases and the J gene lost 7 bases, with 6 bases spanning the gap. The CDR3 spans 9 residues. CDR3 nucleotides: TGTGCCCCGCACCAGCCCCAGCATTTT. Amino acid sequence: CAPHQPQHF.

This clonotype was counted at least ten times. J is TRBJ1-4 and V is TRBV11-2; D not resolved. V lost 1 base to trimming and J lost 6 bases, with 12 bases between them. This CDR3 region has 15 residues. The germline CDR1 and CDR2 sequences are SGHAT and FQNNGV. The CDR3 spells CASSLAKTQDEKLFF. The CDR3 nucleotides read TGTGCCAGCAGCTTAGCTAAGACACAAGATGAAAAACTGTTTTTT.

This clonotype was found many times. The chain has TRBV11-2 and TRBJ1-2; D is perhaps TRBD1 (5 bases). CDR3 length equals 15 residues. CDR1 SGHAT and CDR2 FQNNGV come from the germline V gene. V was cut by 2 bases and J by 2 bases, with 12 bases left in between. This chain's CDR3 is CASSLSPTANYGYTF. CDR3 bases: TGTGCCAGCAGCTTAAGCCCGACAGCGAACTATGGCTACACCTTC.

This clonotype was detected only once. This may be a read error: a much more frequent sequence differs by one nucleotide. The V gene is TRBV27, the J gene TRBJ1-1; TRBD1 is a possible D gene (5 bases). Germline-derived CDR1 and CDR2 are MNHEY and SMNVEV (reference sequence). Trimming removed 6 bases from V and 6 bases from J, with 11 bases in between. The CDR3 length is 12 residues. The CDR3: CASRPPGAEAFF. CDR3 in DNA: TGTGCCAGCAGACCCCCGGGGGCTGAAGCTTTCTTT.

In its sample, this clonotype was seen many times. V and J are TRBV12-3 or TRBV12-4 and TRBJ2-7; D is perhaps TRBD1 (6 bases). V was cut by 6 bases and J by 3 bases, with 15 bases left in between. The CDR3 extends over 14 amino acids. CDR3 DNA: TGTGCCAGCAGAGGGCCAGGGACAAACTACGAGCAGTACTTC. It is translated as CASRGPGTNYEQYF.

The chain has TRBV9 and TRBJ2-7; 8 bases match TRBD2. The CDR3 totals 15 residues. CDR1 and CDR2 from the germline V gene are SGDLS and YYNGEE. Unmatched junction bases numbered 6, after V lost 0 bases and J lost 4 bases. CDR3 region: CASSVASGSRYEQYF. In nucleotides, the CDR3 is TGTGCCAGCAGCGTAGCAAGCGGGAGTAGGTACGAGCAGTACTTC. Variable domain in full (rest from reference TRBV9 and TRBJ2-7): DSGVTQTPKHLITATGQRVTLRCSPRSGDLSVYWYQQSLDQGLQFLIQYYNGEERAKGNILERFSAQQFPDLHSELNLSSLELGDSALYFCASSVASGSRYEQYFGPGTRLTVT.

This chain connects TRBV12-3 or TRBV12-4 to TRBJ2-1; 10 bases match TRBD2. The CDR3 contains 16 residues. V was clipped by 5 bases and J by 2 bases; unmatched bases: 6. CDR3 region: CASSLGTSAAYNEQFF. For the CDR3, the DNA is TGTGCCAGCAGTCTGGGGACTAGCGCGGCCTACAATGAGCAGTTCTTC.

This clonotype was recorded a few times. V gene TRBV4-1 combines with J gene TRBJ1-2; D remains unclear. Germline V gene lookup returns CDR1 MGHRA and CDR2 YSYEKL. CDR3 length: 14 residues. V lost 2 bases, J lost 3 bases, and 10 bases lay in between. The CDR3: CASSQIGVDYGYTF. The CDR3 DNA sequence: TGCGCCAGCAGCCAAATCGGAGTGGACTATGGCTACACCTTC.

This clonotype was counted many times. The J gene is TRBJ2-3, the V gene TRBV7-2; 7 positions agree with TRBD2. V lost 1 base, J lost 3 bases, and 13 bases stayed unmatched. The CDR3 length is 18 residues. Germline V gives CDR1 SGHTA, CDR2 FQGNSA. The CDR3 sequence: CASSLVGLAVIGTDTQYF. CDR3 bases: TGTGCCAGCAGCTTAGTGGGTCTAGCGGTAATTGGGACAGATACGCAGTATTTT.

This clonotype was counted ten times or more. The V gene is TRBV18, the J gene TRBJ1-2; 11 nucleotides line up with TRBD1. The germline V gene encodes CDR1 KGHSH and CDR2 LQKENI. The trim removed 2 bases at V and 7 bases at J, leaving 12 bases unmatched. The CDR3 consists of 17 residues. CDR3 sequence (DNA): TGTGCCAGCTCACCATTAACTGGACAGGGGGCGAAGGTTGGCTACACCTTC. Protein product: CASSPLTGQGAKVGYTF.

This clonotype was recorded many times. Here the CDR3 DNA reads TGTGCCAGCAGTGACGGGCAGCACACTGAAGCTTTCTTT. It translates to CASSDGQHTEAFF. The chain recombines TRBV6-1 with TRBJ1-1, with D unclear. The CDR3 is 13 residues long. Trimming removed 3 bases from V and 3 bases from J, with 8 bases in between. Germline assignment: CDR1 MNHNS and CDR2 SASEGT.

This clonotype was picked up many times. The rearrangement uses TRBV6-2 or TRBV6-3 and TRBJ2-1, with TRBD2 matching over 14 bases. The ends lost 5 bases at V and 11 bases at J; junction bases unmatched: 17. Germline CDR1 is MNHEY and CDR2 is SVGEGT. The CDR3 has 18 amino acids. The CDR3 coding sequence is TGTGCCAGCAGTCGCCTGCAGTTGCGACTAGCGGGAGGGCTGCAGCAGTTCTTC. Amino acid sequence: CASSRLQLRLAGGLQQFF.

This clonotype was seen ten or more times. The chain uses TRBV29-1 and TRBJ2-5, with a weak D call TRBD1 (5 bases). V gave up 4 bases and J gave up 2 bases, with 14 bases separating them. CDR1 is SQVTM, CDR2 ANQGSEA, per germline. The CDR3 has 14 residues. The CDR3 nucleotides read TGCAGCGTTGGTGCCGTAGACAGTCAAGAGACCCAGTACTTC. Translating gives CSVGAVDSQETQYF.

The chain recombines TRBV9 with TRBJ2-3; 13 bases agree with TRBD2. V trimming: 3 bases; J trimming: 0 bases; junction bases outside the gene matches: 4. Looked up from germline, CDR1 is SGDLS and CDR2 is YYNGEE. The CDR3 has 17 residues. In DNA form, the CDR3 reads TGTGCCAGCAGCGCGATACTAGCGGGAGGGAGCACAGATACGCAGTATTTT. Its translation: CASSAILAGGSTDTQYF.

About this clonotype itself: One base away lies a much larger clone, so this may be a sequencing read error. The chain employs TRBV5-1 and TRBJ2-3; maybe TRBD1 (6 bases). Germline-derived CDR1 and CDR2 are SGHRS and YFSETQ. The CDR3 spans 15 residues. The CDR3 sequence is CASSLAQGHTGTQYF. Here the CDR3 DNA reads TGCGCCAGCAGCTTGGCCCAGGGGCACACAGGTACGCAGTATTTT.

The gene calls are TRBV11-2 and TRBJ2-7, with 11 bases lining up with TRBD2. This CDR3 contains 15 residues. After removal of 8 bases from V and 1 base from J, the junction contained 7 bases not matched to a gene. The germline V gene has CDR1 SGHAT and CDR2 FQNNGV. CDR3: CASSSVAGGSYEQYF. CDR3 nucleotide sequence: TGTGCCAGCTCTTCGGTAGCGGGAGGGTCCTACGAGCAGTACTTC.

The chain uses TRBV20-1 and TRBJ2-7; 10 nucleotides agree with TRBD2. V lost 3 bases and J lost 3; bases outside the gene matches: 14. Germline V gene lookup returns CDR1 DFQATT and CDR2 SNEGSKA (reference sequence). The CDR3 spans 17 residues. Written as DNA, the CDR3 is TGCAGTGCTAGGACAACTAGGACTAGCGGAGCTGGCTACGAGCAGTACTTC. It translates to CSARTTRTSGAGYEQYF.

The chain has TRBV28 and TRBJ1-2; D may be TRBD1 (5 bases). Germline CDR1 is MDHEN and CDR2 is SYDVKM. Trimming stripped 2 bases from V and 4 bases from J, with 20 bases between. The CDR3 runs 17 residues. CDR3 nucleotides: TGTGCCAGCAGTTTAAGGTCACAGATCCAGGGTTCCTATGGCTACACCTTC. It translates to CASSLRSQIQGSYGYTF.

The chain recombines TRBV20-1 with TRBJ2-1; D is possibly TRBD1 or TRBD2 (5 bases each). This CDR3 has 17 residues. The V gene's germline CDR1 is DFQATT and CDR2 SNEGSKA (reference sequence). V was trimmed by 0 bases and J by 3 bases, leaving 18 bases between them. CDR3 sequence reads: CSARDLSGTDNYNEQFF. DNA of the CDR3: TGCAGTGCTAGAGATCTCTCCGGGACGGACAACTACAATGAGCAGTTCTTC.

In DNA form, the CDR3 reads TGTGCCAGCAGTTACGGGGTCTGTAGCTCCTACAATGAGCAGTTCTTC. Protein sequence: CASSYGVCSSYNEQFF. V gene TRBV6-2 or TRBV6-3 combines with J gene TRBJ2-1; the D is unclear. Trimming left V 2 bases short and J 0 bases short, with 11 bases between. The germline V gene encodes CDR1 MNHEY and CDR2 SVGEGT. This CDR3 contains 16 residues.

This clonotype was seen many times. The CDR3 DNA reads TGTGCCAGCAGCCCCGCTTACGATGGCTACACCTTC. This encodes CASSPAYDGYTF. This chain links TRBV2 with TRBJ1-2; D gene ambiguous. Germline CDR1 SNHLY, CDR2 FYNNEI. V was cut by 6 bases and J by 6 bases, with 11 bases left in between. The CDR3 spans 12 residues.

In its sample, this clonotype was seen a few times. The CDR3 is CASSLGLLSSYNEQFF. CDR3 DNA sequence: TGTGCCAGCAGCCTGGGACTTCTGAGCTCCTACAATGAGCAGTTCTTC. V and J are TRBV4-2 and TRBJ2-1; possibly TRBD2 for D (6 bases). The germline V gene has CDR1 LGHNA and CDR2 YNFKEQ. Trimming took off 4 bases at V and 0 bases at J, with 13 bases between the two ends. CDR3 size: 16 residues.

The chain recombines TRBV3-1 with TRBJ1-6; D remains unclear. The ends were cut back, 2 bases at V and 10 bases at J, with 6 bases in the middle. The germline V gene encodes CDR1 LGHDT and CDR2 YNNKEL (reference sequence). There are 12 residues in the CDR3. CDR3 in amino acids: CASSQPRSPLHF. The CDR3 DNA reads TGTGCCAGCAGCCAACCAAGGTCACCCCTCCACTTT.

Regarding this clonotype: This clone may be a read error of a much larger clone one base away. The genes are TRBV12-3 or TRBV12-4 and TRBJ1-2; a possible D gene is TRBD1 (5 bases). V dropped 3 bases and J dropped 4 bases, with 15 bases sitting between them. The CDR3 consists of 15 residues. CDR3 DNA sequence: TGTGCCAGCAGTTTTTCCATAGACAGCTGCTATGGCTACACCTTC. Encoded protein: CASSFSIDSCYGYTF.

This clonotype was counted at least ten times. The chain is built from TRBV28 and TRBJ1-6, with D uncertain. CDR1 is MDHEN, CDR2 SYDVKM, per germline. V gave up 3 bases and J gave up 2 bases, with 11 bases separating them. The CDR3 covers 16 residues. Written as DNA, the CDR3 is TGTGCCAGCAGTTTTGGTGGCGGCGCCTATAATTCACCCCTCCACTTT. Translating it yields CASSFGGGAYNSPLHF.

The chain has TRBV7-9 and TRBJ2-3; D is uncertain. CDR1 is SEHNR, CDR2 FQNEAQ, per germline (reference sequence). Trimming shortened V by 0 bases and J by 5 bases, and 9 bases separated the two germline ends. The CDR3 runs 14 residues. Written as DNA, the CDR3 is TGTGCCAGCAGCTTAGCGGTAGTGGTAGATACGCAGTATTTT. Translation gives CASSLAVVVDTQYF.